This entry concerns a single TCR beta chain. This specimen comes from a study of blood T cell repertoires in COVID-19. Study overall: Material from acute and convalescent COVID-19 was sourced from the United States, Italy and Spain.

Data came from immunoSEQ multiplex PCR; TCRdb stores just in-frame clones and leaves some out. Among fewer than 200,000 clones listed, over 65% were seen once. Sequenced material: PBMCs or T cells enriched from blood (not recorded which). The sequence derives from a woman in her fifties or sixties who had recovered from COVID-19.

CDR3 amino acids: CAWDRFGTAGSRSSYNEQFF. The DNA for the CDR3 is TGTGCCTGGGACCGATTCGGGACTGCCGGATCCCGAAGCTCCTACAATGAGCAGTTCTTC. V gene TRBV30 combines with J gene TRBJ2-1, with D maybe TRBD2 (6 bases). Germline lookup yields CDR1 GTSNPN and CDR2 SVGIG (reference sequence). V was pared by 5 bases and J by 0 bases, with 29 bases between. There are 20 residues in the CDR3.